This T cell receptor beta chain came from a study of blood T cell repertoires in COVID-19. Looking at the study overall: Acute and convalescent COVID-19 specimens originated in the United States, Italy and Spain. In each case, the material was cDNA or gDNA derived from T cells, B-cell-depleted T cells, or PBMCs.

Patients in Seattle were enrolled during active infection, then followed longitudinally. The ends lost 0 bases at V and 3 bases at J; junction bases unmatched: 13. CDR3 size: 18 residues. Per germline, CDR1 MNHEY and CDR2 SMNVEV (reference sequence). As originally analysed: Amplification of reference gene primers was used by the study to estimate nucleated cell counts. TCRdb's copy holds only in-frame clones and misses some; the assay was immunoSEQ multiplex PCR. The D gene and trimming were derived from the DNA, and the V and J assignments and clone size from that table. The sample consists of 200,000 to 250,000 clones, 75% to 85% of them appearing once.

The TCR sequence derives from a woman between 65 and 79 years old with COVID-19, enrolled during active disease. This chain connects TRBV27 to TRBJ2-7; 8 bases align to TRBD2. The sequencing sample was made of peripheral blood. CDR3 region: CASSLSISGGRTFYEQYF. DNA of the CDR3: TGTGCCAGCAGTTTATCGATTTCTGGCGGGAGGACCTTCTACGAGCAGTACTTC.